The following is a T cell receptor beta chain sequence with its context. Its specificity is not known. Second-dose groups at about 4 or about 12 weeks were pooled. The sample comes from a study of T cell responses to AZD1222 COVID-19 vaccine. Study conclusions and caveats: Among vaccine-associated CD4 TCRs, coverage spanned spike, with dominance at 160-218 and 743-854.

Produced via immunoSEQ multiplex PCR; TCRdb's table is partial and in-frame only. The data hold roughly 99,000 clones, with 80% to 95% observed a single time. Trimming removed 1 base from V and 0 bases from J; junction bases left unmatched: 3. Germline CDR1 is LNHDA and CDR2 is SQIVND (reference sequence). This CDR3 is 15 amino acids long. The chain joins TRBV19 to TRBJ2-7; 7 bases line up with TRBD2. The TCR comes from an adult who received the AZD1222 COVID-19 vaccine. The specimen comprised peripheral blood, sampled 28 days after the second AZD1222 dose. For the CDR3, the DNA is TGTGCCAGTAGTATAGCCCTAGCGGTCTCCTACGAGCAGTACTTC. Protein: CASSIALAVSYEQYF.